The sequence of this T cell receptor (beta chain) was determined in a study of T cell changes during pregnancy in multiple sclerosis. Profiling relied on immunoSEQ multiplex PCR, and the TCRdb table lists in-frame clones only, not all of them. The data hold about 40,000 clones, with more than 90% observed a single time. The clonotype originates from a female donor in good health, enrolled as a control in a pregnancy study. Sequences were derived from CD4+ T cells from peripheral blood mononuclear cells, sampled in the second trimester of pregnancy.

CDR3 DNA: TGTGCCAGCAGCGTAGGTCCCGACTTGCGGGGGAGAGAGACCCAGTACTTC. Translated: CASSVGPDLRGRETQYF. V is TRBV9 and J is TRBJ2-5; 7 bases agree with TRBD2. V lost 0 bases, J lost 4 bases, and 12 bases stayed unmatched. The germline V gene encodes CDR1 SGDLS and CDR2 YYNGEE. The CDR3 is made up of 17 amino acids.